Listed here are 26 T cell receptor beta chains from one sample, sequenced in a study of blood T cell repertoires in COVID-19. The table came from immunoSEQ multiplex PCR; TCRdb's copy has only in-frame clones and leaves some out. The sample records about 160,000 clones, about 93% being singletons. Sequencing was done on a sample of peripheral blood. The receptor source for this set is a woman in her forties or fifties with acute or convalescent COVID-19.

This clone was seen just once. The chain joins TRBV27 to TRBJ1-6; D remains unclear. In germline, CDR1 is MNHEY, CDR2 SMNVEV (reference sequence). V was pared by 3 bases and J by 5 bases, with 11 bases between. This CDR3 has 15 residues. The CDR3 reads CASSFRREDNSPLHF. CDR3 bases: TGTGCCAGCAGTTTCCGAAGGGAGGATAATTCACCCCTCCACTTT.

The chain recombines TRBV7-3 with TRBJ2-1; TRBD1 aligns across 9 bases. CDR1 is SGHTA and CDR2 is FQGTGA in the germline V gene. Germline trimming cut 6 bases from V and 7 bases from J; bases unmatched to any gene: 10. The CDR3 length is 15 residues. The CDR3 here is CASSNPGQGRNEQFF. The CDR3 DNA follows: TGTGCCAGCAGTAATCCGGGACAGGGAAGAAATGAGCAGTTCTTC.

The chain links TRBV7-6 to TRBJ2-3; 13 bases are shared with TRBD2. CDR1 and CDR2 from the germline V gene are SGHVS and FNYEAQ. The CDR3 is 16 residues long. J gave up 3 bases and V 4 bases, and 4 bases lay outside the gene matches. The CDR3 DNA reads TGTGCCAGCAGCTCCCTGACTAGCGGGGGGACAGATACGCAGTATTTT. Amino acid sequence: CASSSLTSGGTDTQYF.

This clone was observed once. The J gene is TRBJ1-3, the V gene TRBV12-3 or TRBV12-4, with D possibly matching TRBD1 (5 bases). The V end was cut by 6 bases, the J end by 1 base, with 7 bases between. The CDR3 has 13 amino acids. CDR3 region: CASRQASGNTIYF. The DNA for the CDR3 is TGTGCCAGCAGACAGGCGTCTGGAAACACCATATATTTT.

The CDR3 loop reads CASSGSILGTEETQYF. The DNA for the CDR3 is TGTGCCAGCAGTGGGTCGATATTGGGGACAGAAGAGACCCAGTACTTC. The chain employs TRBV6-1 and TRBJ2-5; 7 bases match TRBD1. V lost 4 bases, J lost 3 bases, and 11 bases stayed unmatched. The germline CDR1 and CDR2 sequences are MNHNS and SASEGT. This CDR3 has 16 amino acids.

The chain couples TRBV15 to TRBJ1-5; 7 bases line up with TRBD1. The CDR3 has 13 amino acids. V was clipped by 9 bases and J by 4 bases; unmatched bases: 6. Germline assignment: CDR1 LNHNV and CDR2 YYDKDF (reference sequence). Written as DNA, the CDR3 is TGTGCCACTCGGGACAGCAGAAATCAGCCCCAGCATTTT. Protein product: CATRDSRNQPQHF.

The CDR3 is CASSRDGAMNTEAFF. For the CDR3, the DNA is TGTGCCAGCAGTCGGGATGGAGCCATGAACACTGAAGCTTTCTTT. The chain links TRBV5-4 to TRBJ1-1; D not certain. The CDR3 runs to 15 residues. Germline CDR1 reads SGHNT; CDR2 reads YYREEE (reference sequence). Trimming took 5 bases from V and 0 from J, leaving 14 bases between them.

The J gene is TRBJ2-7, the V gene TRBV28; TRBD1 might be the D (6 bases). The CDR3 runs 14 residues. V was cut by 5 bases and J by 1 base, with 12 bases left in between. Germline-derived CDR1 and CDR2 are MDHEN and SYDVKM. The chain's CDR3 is CASSVPQGSYEQYF. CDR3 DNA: TGTGCCAGCAGTGTGCCCCAGGGGTCCTACGAGCAGTACTTC.

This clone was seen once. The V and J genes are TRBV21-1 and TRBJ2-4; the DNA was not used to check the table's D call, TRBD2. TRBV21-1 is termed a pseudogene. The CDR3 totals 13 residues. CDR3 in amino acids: CASSRGSGNIQYF. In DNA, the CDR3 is TGTGCCAGCAGCAGGGGTAGCGGAAACATTCAGTACTTC.

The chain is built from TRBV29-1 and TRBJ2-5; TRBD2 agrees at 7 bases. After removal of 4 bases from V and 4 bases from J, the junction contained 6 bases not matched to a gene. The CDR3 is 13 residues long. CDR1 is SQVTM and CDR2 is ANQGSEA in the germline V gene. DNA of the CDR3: TGCAGCGTTGGTTGGGGGAGGGCAGAGACCCAGTACTTC. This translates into CSVGWGRAETQYF. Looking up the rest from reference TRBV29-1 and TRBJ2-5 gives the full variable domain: SAVISQKPSRDICQRGTSLTIQCQVDSQVTMMFWYRQQPGQSLTLIATANQGSEATYESGFVIDKFPISRPNLTFSTLTVSNMSPEDSSIYLCSVGWGRAETQYFGPGTRLLVL.

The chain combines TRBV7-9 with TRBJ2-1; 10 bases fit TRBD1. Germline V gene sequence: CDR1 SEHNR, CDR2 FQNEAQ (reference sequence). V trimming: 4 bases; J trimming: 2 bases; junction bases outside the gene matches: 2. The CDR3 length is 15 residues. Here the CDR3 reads CASSSGQGAYNEQFF. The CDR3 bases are TGTGCCAGCAGCTCCGGACAGGGGGCCTACAATGAGCAGTTCTTC.

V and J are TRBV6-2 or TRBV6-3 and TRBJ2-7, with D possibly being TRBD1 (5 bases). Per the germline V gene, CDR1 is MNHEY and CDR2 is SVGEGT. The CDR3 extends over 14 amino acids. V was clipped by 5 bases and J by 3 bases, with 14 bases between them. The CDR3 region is CASSQVGALYEQYF. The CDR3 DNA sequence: TGTGCCAGCAGTCAGGTAGGGGCTCTCTACGAGCAGTACTTC.

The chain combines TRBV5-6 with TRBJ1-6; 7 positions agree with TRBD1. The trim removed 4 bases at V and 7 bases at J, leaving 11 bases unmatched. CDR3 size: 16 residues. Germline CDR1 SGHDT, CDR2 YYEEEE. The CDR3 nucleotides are TGTGCCAGCAGCCCTGCGACAGGGAGGTCCAATTCACCCCTCCACTTT. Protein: CASSPATGRSNSPLHF.

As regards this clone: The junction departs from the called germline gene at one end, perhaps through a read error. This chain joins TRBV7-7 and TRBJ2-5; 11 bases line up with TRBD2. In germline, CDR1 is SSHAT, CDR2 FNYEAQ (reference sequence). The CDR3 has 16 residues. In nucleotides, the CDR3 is TGTGCTAGCAAAAGGCTAGCGGGAGGTAACCAAGAGACCCAGTACTTC. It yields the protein CASKRLAGGNQETQYF.

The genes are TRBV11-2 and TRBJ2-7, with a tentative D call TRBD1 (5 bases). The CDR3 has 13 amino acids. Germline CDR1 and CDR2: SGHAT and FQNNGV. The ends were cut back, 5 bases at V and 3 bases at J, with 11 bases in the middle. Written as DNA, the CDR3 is TGTGCCAGCAGCGCATACAGGAACTACGAGCAGTACTTC. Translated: CASSAYRNYEQYF.

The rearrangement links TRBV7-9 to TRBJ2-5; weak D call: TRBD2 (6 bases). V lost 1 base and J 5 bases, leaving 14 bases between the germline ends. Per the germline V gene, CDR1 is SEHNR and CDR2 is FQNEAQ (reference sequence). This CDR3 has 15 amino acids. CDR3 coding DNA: TGTGCCAGCAGCTTAGTATTCGTAGGAGGGGAGACCCAGTACTTC. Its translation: CASSLVFVGGETQYF.

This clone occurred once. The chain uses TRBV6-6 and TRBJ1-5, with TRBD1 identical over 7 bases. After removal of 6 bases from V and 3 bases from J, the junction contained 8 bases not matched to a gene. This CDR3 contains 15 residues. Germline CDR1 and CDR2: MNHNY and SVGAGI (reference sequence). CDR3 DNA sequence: TGTGCCAGCAGCCTAGGGGGCGAGAACAATCAGCCCCAGCATTTT. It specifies CASSLGGENNQPQHF.

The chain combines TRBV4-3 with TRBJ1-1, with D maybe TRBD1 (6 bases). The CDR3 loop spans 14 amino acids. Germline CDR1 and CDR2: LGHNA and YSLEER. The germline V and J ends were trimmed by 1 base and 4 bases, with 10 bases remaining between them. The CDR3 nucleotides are TGCGCCAGCAGCCAAGTGTTAGGGGGCACTGAAGCTTTCTTT. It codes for CASSQVLGGTEAFF.

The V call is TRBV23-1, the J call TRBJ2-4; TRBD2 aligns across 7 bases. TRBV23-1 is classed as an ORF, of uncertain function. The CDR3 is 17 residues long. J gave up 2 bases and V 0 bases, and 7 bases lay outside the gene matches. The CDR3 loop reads CASSQSFREEPKNIQYF. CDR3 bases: TGCGCCAGCAGTCAATCGTTCCGGGAGGAACCCAAAAACATTCAGTACTTC.

The CDR3 DNA sequence: TGCAGCGTTGGGCCACAGGGGAGCAATGAGCAGTTCTTC. It is translated as CSVGPQGSNEQFF. V and J are TRBV29-1 and TRBJ2-1; 7 positions match TRBD1. Germline CDR1 reads SQVTM; CDR2 reads ANQGSEA. V lost 4 bases to trimming and J lost 6 bases; unmatched junction nucleotides: 6. The CDR3 covers 13 residues.

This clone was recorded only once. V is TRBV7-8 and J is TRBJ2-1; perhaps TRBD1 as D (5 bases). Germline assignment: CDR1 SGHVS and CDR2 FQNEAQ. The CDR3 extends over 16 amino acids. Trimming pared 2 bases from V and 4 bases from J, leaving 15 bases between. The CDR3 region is CASSLSFLGAYNEQFF. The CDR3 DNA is TGTGCCAGCAGCTTAAGCTTTCTAGGGGCGTACAATGAGCAGTTCTTC.

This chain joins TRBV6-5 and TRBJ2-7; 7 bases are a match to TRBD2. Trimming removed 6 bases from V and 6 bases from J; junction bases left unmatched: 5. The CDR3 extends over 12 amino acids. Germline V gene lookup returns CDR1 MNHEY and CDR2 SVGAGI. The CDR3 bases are TGTGCCAGCAGCAGGACTAGGTCCGAGCAGTACTTC. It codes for CASSRTRSEQYF.

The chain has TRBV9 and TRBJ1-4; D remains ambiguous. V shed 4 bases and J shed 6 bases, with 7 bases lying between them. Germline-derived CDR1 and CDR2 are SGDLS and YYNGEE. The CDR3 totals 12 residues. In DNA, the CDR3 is TGTGCCAGCAGCCCCGGGGATGAAAAACTGTTTTTT. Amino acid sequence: CASSPGDEKLFF.

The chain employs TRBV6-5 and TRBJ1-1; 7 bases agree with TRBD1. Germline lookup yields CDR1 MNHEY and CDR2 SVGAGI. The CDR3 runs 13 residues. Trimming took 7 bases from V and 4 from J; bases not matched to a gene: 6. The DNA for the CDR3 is TGTGCCAGCAACAGGGGAGGAGGCACTGAAGCTTTCTTT. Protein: CASNRGGGTEAFF.

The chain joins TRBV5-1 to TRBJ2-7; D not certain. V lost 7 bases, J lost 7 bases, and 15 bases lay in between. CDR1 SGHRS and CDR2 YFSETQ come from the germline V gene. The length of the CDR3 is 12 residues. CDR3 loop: CASATVFGEQYF. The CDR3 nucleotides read TGCGCCAGCGCAACAGTGTTCGGAGAGCAGTACTTC.

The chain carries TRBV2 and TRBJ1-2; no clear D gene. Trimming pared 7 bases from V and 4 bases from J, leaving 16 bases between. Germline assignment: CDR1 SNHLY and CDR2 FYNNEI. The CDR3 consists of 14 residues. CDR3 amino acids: CASKAGDYAYGYTF. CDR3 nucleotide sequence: TGTGCCAGCAAGGCAGGAGACTATGCCTATGGCTACACCTTC.